The rows below give T cell receptor beta chains drawn from one sample of a study of cytomegalovirus exposure and HLA in healthy donors. Sequencing was performed with immunoSEQ multiplex PCR; in TCRdb, only in-frame clones are kept and a portion is missing. The sample totals fewer than 150,000 clones. The sequenced sample was PBMCs. The receptors originated from a man in his forties in good health and CMV-seronegative. The CDR3 runs from the conserved cysteine through the conserved F or W. The D gene is left open where the match is weak.

J,V,D,DNA,CDR3
TRBJ2-3,TRBV29-1,.,TGCAGCGCTGAGGTCCAGGGGACAGATACGCAGTATTTT,CSAEVQGTDTQYF
TRBJ2-3,TRBV18,.,TGTGCCAGCTCCCGATACGCAGGGGGGGATACGCAGTATTTT,CASSRYAGGDTQYF
TRBJ2-5,TRBV9,.,TGTGCCAGCAGCGTACAGGCCAGGGGCGAAGAGACCCAGTACTTC,CASSVQARGEETQYF
TRBJ2-7,TRBV5-1,TRBD2,TGCGCCAGCAGCTCTAGCGGGGGGGCGTACGAGCAGTACTTC,CASSSSGGAYEQYF
TRBJ1-5,TRBV6-1,.,TGTGCCAGCATACTGGAGGGGAGCAATCAGCCCCAGCATTTT,CASILEGSNQPQHF
TRBJ2-3,TRBV6-1,TRBD2,TGTGCCAGCAGTGAACTAGCGGGATTCACAGATACGCAGTATTTT,CASSELAGFTDTQYF
TRBJ2-7,TRBV28,.,TGTGCCAGCAGTTTATCCGCCGCGGGGTCCTACGAGCAGTACTTC,CASSLSAAGSYEQYF
TRBJ1-2,TRBV6-5,TRBD1,TGTGCCAGCACCCAGGGGGACAGCGATCACTATGGCTACACCTTC,CASTQGDSDHYGYTF
TRBJ2-5,TRBV27,.,TGTGCCAGCAGTTTATCGAGGGCAGAGACCCAGTACTTC,CASSLSRAETQYF
TRBJ2-5,TRBV7-6,.,TGTGCCAGCAGCTTATCGGTCGCACAAGAGACCCAGTACTTC,CASSLSVAQETQYF
TRBJ2-3,TRBV2,TRBD2,TGTGCCAGCAGCCGACAGCGACTAGCGGGGACCACGGGGTGGACAGATACGCAGTATTTT,CASSRQRLAGTTGWTDTQYF
TRBJ1-1,TRBV7-2,.,TGTGCCAGCAGTGGGCTCAGGAGGGTCGAAGCTTTCTTT,CASSGLRRVEAFF
TRBJ2-7,TRBV7-9,TRBD2,TGTGCCAGCAGCCCCGGGACTAGCCTCCTCGAGCAGTACTTC,CASSPGTSLLEQYF
TRBJ2-7,TRBV6-1,TRBD1,TGTGCCAGCCCAGGGGGCCACGAGCAGTACTTC,CASPGGHEQYF
TRBJ2-5,TRBV28,TRBD2,TGTGCCAGCAGTTCGCTAAGACTAGCCCTACAAGAGACCCAGTACTTC,CASSSLRLALQETQYF
TRBJ1-5,TRBV6-1,.,TGTGCCAGCGGTAAAGGTGGGGGGAGCAATCAGCCCCAGCATTTT,CASGKGGGSNQPQHF
TRBJ2-3,TRBV5-4,TRBD1,TGTGCCAGCAGCTCCCAGGGGGCCCGCACAGATACGCAGTATTTT,CASSSQGARTDTQYF
TRBJ2-3,TRBV6-6,TRBD1,TGTGCCAGCAAGGTGACAGGGGAGACAGATACGCAGTATTTT,CASKVTGETDTQYF
TRBJ2-3,TRBV9,TRBD2,TGTGCCAGCAGCGCCCAGCGGGGGGGCTTAGATACGCAGTATTTT,CASSAQRGGLDTQYF
TRBJ2-7,TRBV6-6,.,TGTGCCAGCAGTTACTACCATCCGGACACCTACGAGCAGTACTTC,CASSYYHPDTYEQYF
TRBJ2-1,TRBV2,TRBD1,TGTGCCAGCAGTGGGGACAGTCAAAGGTCTACGTTCTTC,CASSGDSQRSTFF
TRBJ1-1,TRBV9,TRBD1,TGTGCCAGCAGCTCAGGGACAGGGGTCCCCTCAGACACTGAAGCTTTCTTT,CASSSGTGVPSDTEAFF
TRBJ1-2,TRBV18,TRBD1,TGTGCCAGCTCACCTGGGGCAGGGGGCTTTAGGAACTATGGCTACACCTTC,CASSPGAGGFRNYGYTF
TRBJ1-1,TRBV7-9,.,TGTGCCAGCAGTTCGGCAGGGGACACTGAAGCTTTCTTT,CASSSAGDTEAFF
TRBJ2-7,TRBV5-1,TRBD1,TGCGCCAGCAGGTTACAGGGGTACGAGCAGTACTTC,CASRLQGYEQYF
TRBJ2-7,TRBV29-1,TRBD1,TGCAGCGTTGATTTCAGGGGGTTACTCTCCTACGAGCAGTACTTC,CSVDFRGLLSYEQYF
TRBJ1-2,TRBV4-2,.,TGTGCCAGCAGCCAAGATATTGGGCATAGCTATGGCTACACCTTC,CASSQDIGHSYGYTF
TRBJ1-2,TRBV19,.,TGTGCCAGTAGAAGTGCACAGGGAGTTGGCTACACCTTC,CASRSAQGVGYTF
TRBJ2-1,TRBV5-1,TRBD1,TGCGCCAGCAGCCAGGGGACAGGGGGCCTTAATGAGCAGTTCTTC,CASSQGTGGLNEQFF
TRBJ1-4,TRBV2,.,TGTGCCAGCAGTTCGCGACAGGACGAAAAACTGTTTTTT,CASSSRQDEKLFF
TRBJ2-7,TRBV6-5,TRBD1,TGTGCCAGCAGACCTCGGGACAGGGGTATCCCCGAGCAGTACTTC,CASRPRDRGIPEQYF
TRBJ1-3,TRBV10-3,.,TGTGCCATCAGTGACCGGGGGGGTACCGTCTCTGGAAACACCATATATTTT,CAISDRGGTVSGNTIYF
TRBJ2-7,TRBV28,.,TGTGCCAGCAGTTTACTGTCAGGGGAATACGAGCAGTACTTC,CASSLLSGEYEQYF
TRBJ2-6,TRBV6-5,TRBD1,TGTGCCAGCAGTCAACAGGGGGCCGGGGCCAACGTCCTGACTTTC,CASSQQGAGANVLTF
TRBJ1-5,TRBV7-6,TRBD1,TGTGCCAGCAGCCCTGGGACAGCCCTCTATAGCAATCAGCCCCAGCATTTT,CASSPGTALYSNQPQHF
TRBJ1-1,TRBV2,TRBD1,TGTGCCAGCATAGGACAGGGGGCAGGGGAGGCTTTCTTT,CASIGQGAGEAFF
TRBJ1-6,TRBV7-2,.,TGTGCCAGCAGCTCAGGGGTGAGCGAGGGGTTGGGGAATTCACCCCTCCACTTT,CASSSGVSEGLGNSPLHF
TRBJ2-7,TRBV5-1,TRBD2,TGCGCCAGCAGCTTCGGGGGGTCGAGCGAGCAGTACTTC,CASSFGGSSEQYF
TRBJ1-4,TRBV9,.,TGTGCCAGCAGCCCTTGGACAACAACTAATGAAAAACTGTTTTTT,CASSPWTTTNEKLFF
TRBJ1-2,TRBV13,.,TGTGCCAGCAGCTTAGGCAGGGAGGACTATGGCTACACCTTC,CASSLGREDYGYTF
TRBJ2-7,TRBV11-2,TRBD2,TGTGCCAGCAGCTTAGAATCTAGCGGGGGGGAGGGAGCCTACGAGCAGTACTTC,CASSLESSGGEGAYEQYF